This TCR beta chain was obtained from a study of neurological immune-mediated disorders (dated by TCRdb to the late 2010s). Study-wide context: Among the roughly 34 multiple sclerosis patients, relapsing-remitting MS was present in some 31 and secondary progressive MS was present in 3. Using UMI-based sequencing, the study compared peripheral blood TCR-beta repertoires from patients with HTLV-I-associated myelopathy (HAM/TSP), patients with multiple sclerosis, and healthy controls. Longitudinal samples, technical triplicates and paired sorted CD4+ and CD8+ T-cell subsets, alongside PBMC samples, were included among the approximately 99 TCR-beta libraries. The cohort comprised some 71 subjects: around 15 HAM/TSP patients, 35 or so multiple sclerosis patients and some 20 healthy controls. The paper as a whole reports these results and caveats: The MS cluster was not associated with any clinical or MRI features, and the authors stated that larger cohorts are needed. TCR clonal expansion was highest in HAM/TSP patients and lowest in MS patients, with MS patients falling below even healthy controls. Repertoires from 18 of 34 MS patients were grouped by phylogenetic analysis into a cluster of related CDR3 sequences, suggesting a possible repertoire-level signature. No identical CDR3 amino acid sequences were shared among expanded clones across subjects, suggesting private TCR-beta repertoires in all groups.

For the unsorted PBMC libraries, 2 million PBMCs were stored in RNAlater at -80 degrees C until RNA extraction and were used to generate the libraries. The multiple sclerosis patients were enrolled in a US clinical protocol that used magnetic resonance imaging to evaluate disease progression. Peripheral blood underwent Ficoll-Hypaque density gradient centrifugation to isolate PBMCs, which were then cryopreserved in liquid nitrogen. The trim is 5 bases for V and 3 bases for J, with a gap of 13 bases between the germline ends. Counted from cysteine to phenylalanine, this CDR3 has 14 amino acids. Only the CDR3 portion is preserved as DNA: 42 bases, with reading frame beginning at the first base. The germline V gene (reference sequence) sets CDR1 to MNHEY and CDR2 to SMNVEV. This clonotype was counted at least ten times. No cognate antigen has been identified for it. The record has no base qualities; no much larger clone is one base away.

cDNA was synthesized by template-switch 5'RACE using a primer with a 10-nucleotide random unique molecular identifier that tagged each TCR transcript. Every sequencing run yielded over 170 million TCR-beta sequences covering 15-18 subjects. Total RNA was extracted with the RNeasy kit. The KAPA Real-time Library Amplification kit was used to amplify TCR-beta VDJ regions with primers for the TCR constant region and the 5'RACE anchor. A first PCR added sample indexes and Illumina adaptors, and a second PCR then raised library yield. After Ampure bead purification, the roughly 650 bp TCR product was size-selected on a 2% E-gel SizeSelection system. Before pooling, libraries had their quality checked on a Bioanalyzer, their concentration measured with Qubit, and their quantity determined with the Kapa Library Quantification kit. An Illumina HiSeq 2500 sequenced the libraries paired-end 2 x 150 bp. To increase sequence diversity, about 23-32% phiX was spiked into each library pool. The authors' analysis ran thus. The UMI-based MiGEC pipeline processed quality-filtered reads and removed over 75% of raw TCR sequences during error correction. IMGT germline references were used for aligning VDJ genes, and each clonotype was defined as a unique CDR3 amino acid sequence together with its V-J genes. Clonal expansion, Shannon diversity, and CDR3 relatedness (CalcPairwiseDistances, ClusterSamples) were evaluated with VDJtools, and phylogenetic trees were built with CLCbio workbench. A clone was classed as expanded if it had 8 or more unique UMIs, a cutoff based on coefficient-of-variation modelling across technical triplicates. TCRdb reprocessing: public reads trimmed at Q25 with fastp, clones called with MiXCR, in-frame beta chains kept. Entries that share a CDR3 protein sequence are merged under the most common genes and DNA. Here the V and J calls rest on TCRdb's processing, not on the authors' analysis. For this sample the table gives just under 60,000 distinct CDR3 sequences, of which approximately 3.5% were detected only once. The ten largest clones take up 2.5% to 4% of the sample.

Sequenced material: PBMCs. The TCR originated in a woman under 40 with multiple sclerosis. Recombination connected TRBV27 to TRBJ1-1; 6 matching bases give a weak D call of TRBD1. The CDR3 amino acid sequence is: CASSPGQEHTEAFF. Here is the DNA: TGTGCCAGCAGTCCGGGACAAGAGCACACTGAAGCTTTCTTT.